The 19 T cell receptor beta chains presented below share a single source sample, sequenced in a study of tissue T cells after allogeneic stem cell transplantation. The repertoire was sequenced with immunoSEQ multiplex PCR; TCRdb's copy has only in-frame clones and lacks some. The sample holds around 5,000 clones, roughly two thirds seen once. The sequencing used tissue from the colon, collected at autopsy. Receptor source: a female donor of 60 years or more with lung cancer.

The chain couples TRBV7-9 to TRBJ1-2, with 8 bases lining up with TRBD1. J lost 2 bases, V lost 3 bases, and 11 bases had no gene match. CDR3 length equals 17 residues. In germline, CDR1 is SEHNR, CDR2 FQNEAQ (reference sequence). For the CDR3, the DNA is TGTGCCAGCAGCTTCCCCGGGACAGGTACTTCCAACTATGGCTACACCTTC. It yields the protein CASSFPGTGTSNYGYTF.

DNA for the CDR3: TGTGCCAGCTCACCAGCAGCCATGAACACTGAAGCTTTCTTT. Translating it yields CASSPAAMNTEAFF. The chain couples TRBV18 to TRBJ1-1; the D is unclear. CDR3 length: 14 residues. Germline values: CDR1 KGHSH, CDR2 LQKENI. V gave up 2 bases and J gave up 0 bases, with 7 bases separating them. The entire variable domain, with the rest obtained from reference TRBV18 and TRBJ1-1, is as follows: NAGVMQNPRHLVRRRGQEARLRCSPMKGHSHVYWYRQLPEEGLKFMVYLQKENIIDESGMPKERFSAEFPKEGPSILRIQQVVRGDSAAYFCASSPAAMNTEAFFGQGTRLTVV.

Here the CDR3 DNA reads TGTGCCAGTCGACCGTCCGGGGCCACCGGGGAGCTGTTTTTT. It codes for CASRPSGATGELFF. The chain recombines TRBV19 with TRBJ2-2; D may match TRBD1 or TRBD2 (5 bases each). CDR1 and CDR2 (germline): LNHDA, SQIVND (reference sequence). The CDR3 runs to 14 residues. V was cut by 8 bases and J by 4 bases, with 14 bases left in between.

This clone showed up just a few times. The chain has TRBV15 and TRBJ2-3; 9 positions agree with TRBD2. CDR1 LNHNV and CDR2 YYDKDF come from the germline V gene (reference sequence). With 3 bases clipped from V and 2 bases from J, the junction kept 9 bases outside the gene matches. This CDR3 has 17 residues. The CDR3 region is CATSSNSGSIPTDTQYF. CDR3 coding DNA: TGTGCCACCAGCAGCAATAGCGGGAGTATTCCCACAGATACGCAGTATTTT.

The chain couples TRBV3-1 (or the pseudogene TRBV3-2) to TRBJ2-5, with D unclear. V lost 4 bases and J lost 4, with 16 bases in between. The CDR3 length is 15 residues. Germline V gene lookup returns CDR1 LGHDT and CDR2 YNNKEL (reference sequence). CDR3 sequence (DNA): TGTGCCAGCAGCCGCAGCACGGCCTACCTAGAGACCCAGTACTTC. Translated: CASSRSTAYLETQYF.

The CDR3 region is CASSQVDRESEQYF. CDR3 DNA sequence: TGTGCCAGCAGCCAAGTTGACAGGGAGTCCGAGCAGTACTTC. The chain is built from TRBV3-1 (or the pseudogene TRBV3-2) and TRBJ2-7, with 7 nucleotides matching TRBD1. This CDR3 is built from 14 residues. Germline V gives CDR1 LGHDT, CDR2 YNNKEL (reference sequence). With V trimmed by 1 base and J by 6 bases, 6 bases remained unmatched.

This clone was detected only a few times. The rearrangement joins TRBV6-1 to TRBJ2-7; no reliable D call. The CDR3 is 16 amino acids. The germline V gene has CDR1 MNHNS and CDR2 SASEGT. The V gene lost 2 bases and the J gene lost 3 bases, with 17 bases spanning the gap. This CDR3 reads CASSESMHIRVYEQYF. The CDR3 DNA reads as TGTGCCAGCAGTGAATCAATGCATATACGAGTCTACGAGCAGTACTTC.

This clone appeared a few times. The rearrangement uses TRBV9 and TRBJ1-1, with TRBD1 matching 7 bases. Looked up from germline, CDR1 is SGDLS and CDR2 is YYNGEE. This CDR3 is 14 amino acids long. Trimming cost V 4 bases and J 1 base; bases outside gene matches: 4. The CDR3 nucleotides are TGTGCCAGCAGCAGTAGGACAGGGAACACTGAAGCTTTCTTT. Translating gives CASSSRTGNTEAFF.

This sequence joins TRBV3-1 (or the pseudogene TRBV3-2) and TRBJ2-1; D could derive from TRBD1 or TRBD2 (5 bases each). V was clipped by 1 base and J by 8 bases, with 9 bases between them. Germline V gene data show CDR1 as LGHDT and CDR2 as YNNKEL (reference sequence). The CDR3 contains 13 residues. The DNA for the CDR3 is TGTGCCAGCAGCCAAGGTCGGGACGATGAGCAGTTCTTC. This translates into CASSQGRDDEQFF.

The chain employs TRBV3-1 (or the pseudogene TRBV3-2) and TRBJ2-3, with 10 bases fitting TRBD2. The germline gives CDR1 LGHDT, CDR2 YNNKEL (reference sequence). J gave up 5 bases and V 7 bases, and 9 bases lay outside the gene matches. The CDR3 extends over 15 amino acids. The CDR3 reads CASTKRGTSEDTQYF. The CDR3 bases are TGTGCCAGCACAAAAAGAGGGACTAGCGAAGATACGCAGTATTTT.

The chain carries TRBV11-3 and TRBJ2-2; D uncertain. Germline loops: CDR1 SGHNT, CDR2 YENEEA. The V gene lost 2 bases and the J gene lost 7 bases, with 5 bases spanning the gap. The CDR3 sequence is 12 residues long. DNA of the CDR3: TGTGCCAGCAGCTTAATGTTCGGGGAGCTGTTTTTT. It yields the protein CASSLMFGELFF.

The chain combines TRBV3-1 (or the pseudogene TRBV3-2) with TRBJ2-2, with D perhaps given as TRBD1 or TRBD2 (5 bases each). The V gene's germline CDR1 is LGHDT and CDR2 YNNKEL (reference sequence). The CDR3 totals 16 residues. Between the trimmed V and J ends, which lost 4 bases and 6 bases, there was a span of 18 bases. CDR3 region: CASSPTQLRGPGELFF. The CDR3 DNA reads TGTGCCAGCAGCCCGACCCAGCTTCGGGGACCCGGGGAGCTGTTTTTT.

This clone was seen more than once but under ten times. V and J are TRBV19 and TRBJ1-2, with D possibly being TRBD1 (6 bases). Trimming cost V 9 bases and J 2 bases, with 16 bases left between them. Germline-derived CDR1 and CDR2 are LNHDA and SQIVND (reference sequence). The CDR3 has 14 residues. CDR3 DNA: TGTGCCAGCTCCCGGGGGCAGATAAACTATGGCTACACCTTC. Translation gives CASSRGQINYGYTF.

The V call is TRBV29-1, the J call TRBJ2-5; D remains ambiguous. The V and J ends lost 3 bases and 4 bases respectively, with 12 bases between them. CDR1 SQVTM and CDR2 ANQGSEA come from the germline V gene. The CDR3 consists of 13 residues. Here the CDR3 reads CSVDGRLLETQYF. CDR3 nucleotides: TGCAGCGTTGATGGGCGTCTCTTAGAGACCCAGTACTTC. Looking up the rest from reference TRBV29-1 and TRBJ2-5 gives the full variable domain: SAVISQKPSRDICQRGTSLTIQCQVDSQVTMMFWYRQQPGQSLTLIATANQGSEATYESGFVIDKFPISRPNLTFSTLTVSNMSPEDSSIYLCSVDGRLLETQYFGPGTRLLVL.

The chain combines TRBV28 with TRBJ1-5, with D tentatively TRBD1 (6 bases). This CDR3 is built from 14 residues. Germline V lookup: CDR1 MDHEN, CDR2 SYDVKM. V was cut by 4 bases and J by 2 bases, with 9 bases left in between. The CDR3 protein is CASSWNRGNQPQHF. The CDR3, as DNA: TGTGCCAGCAGTTGGAACAGGGGCAATCAGCCCCAGCATTTT.

The J gene is TRBJ2-3, the V gene TRBV7-9, with TRBD2 identical over 7 bases. There are 15 residues in the CDR3. CDR1 is SEHNR, CDR2 FQNEAQ, per germline (reference sequence). Unmatched junction bases numbered 8, after V lost 3 bases and J lost 5 bases. In nucleotides, the CDR3 is TGTGCCAGCAGCTTGGGCGGGAGCAATCAAGATACGCAGTATTTT. This translates into CASSLGGSNQDTQYF.

J is TRBJ2-7 and V is TRBV5-6; 7 bases are shared with TRBD2. CDR3 length: 15 residues. The J segment lost 0 bases and the V segment lost 0 bases, leaving 3 bases of the junction unmatched. Germline assignment: CDR1 SGHDT and CDR2 YYEEEE. The CDR3 DNA reads TGTGCCAGCAGCTTGGACTGGGGGGGCTCCTACGAGCAGTACTTC. Amino acid sequence: CASSLDWGGSYEQYF.

For the CDR3, the DNA is TGCGCCAGCAGCCCGGGACAGGGGTTCTATGGCTACACCTTC. Its translation is CASSPGQGFYGYTF. This sequence joins TRBV4-1 and TRBJ1-2; 10 positions match TRBD1. J lost 4 bases, V lost 4 bases, and 3 bases had no gene match. Germline V gene sequence: CDR1 MGHRA, CDR2 YSYEKL. CDR3 length equals 14 residues.

The rearrangement joins TRBV7-9 to TRBJ1-2; unclear D gene. Germline V gene lookup returns CDR1 SEHNR and CDR2 FQNEAQ (reference sequence). V shed 8 bases and J shed 3 bases, with 10 bases lying between them. CDR3 size: 12 residues. The CDR3 sequence: CASGAADYGYTF. Written as DNA, the CDR3 is TGTGCCAGCGGTGCAGCTGACTATGGCTACACCTTC.